The clone carrying this T cell receptor (beta chain) was counted between two and nine times. Researchers prepared the TCRbeta library using unique molecular identifiers, the study reports. TCRdb reprocessed the PCR reads with MiXCR, giving one entry per CDR3 protein. In the table there are about 300,000 distinct CDR3 sequences, 9.5% to 13% of which are singletons. The data were taken from a study of T-cell reconstitution after alpha-beta-depleted transplantation in children. Germline V gene lookup returns CDR1 MNHEY and CDR2 SVGAGI. The CDR3 is made up of 15 amino acids. V shed 0 bases and J 7 bases; nucleotides not matched to a gene: 5.

This TCR came from a boy under two years old with acute myeloid leukemia, due to receive a stem cell transplant. This specimen was PBMCs, taken before TCRalphabeta/CD19-depleted stem cell transplant. The rearrangement joins TRBV6-5 to TRBJ1-5, with 8 bases matching TRBD1. The CDR3 spells CASSYSRTGRQPQHF. In nucleotides, the CDR3 is TGTGCCAGCAGTTACTCTCGGACAGGGCGGCAGCCCCAGCATTTT.